The clone carrying this T cell receptor (beta chain) turned up a few times. Its antigen is still unknown. Together with a sample-barcoded 5' primer, a J-beta primer mix was included in a second PCR lasting about 6 to 12 cycles. Each CDR3 protein gets one entry after TCRdb re-called the 5' RACE reads with MiXCR. The table lists 500,000 to 650,000 distinct CDR3 sequences, about 25% of them singletons. Losses at the gene ends were 6 bases for V and 4 bases for J; bases not matched to a gene: 8. This CDR3 has 15 amino acids. Germline CDR1 and CDR2: SGHVS and FQNEAQ. The sample is drawn from a study of blood T cells in healthy people across ages. Overall study findings and caveats: Naive CD4+ cell counts and diversity both ran higher in long-lived than in aged donors.

This same sample was also part of a study on T cells of mothers and their children. That report notes: The analysis detected no persistent microchimeric T cell clones.

The chain recombines TRBV7-8 with TRBJ2-1; 8 positions match TRBD2. Input material: blood. The clonotype was recovered from a boy younger than 10 in good health. CDR3: CASRPTSGSYNEQFF. The CDR3 region has the DNA TGTGCCAGCAGGCCTACTAGCGGATCATACAATGAGCAGTTCTTC.